This T cell receptor beta chain was retrieved from a study of Graves' ophthalmopathy and Graves' hyperthyroidism. Whole-study results and caveats: Ophthalmopathy progression prediction by the model yielded a sensitivity of about 70% and a specificity of roughly 74%.

The CDR3 covers 14 residues. The germline V gene has CDR1 SGHRS and CDR2 YFSETQ. V lost 3 bases to trimming and J lost 3 bases, with 12 bases between them. Investigators amplified TCR beta CDR3 regions from RNA transcripts. Following a first-round RT-PCR that used HTBI primers, a second-round multiplex PCR was carried out. MiXCR, applied by TCRdb to the multiplex PCR reads, yields one record per CDR3 protein. The table includes about 340,000 distinct CDR3 sequences, 17% detected once. This clonotype came up many times. Its antigen is undetermined. This clonotype was sampled from an adult man with Graves' ophthalmopathy. The rearrangement joins TRBV5-1 to TRBJ1-1; tentative D call: TRBD1 (6 bases). The sequenced material came from peripheral blood. CDR3 region: CASSSSRGDTEAFF. CDR3 DNA sequence: TGCGCCAGCAGCTCAAGCAGGGGTGACACTGAAGCTTTCTTT.